This T cell receptor (beta chain) derives from a study of cytomegalovirus exposure and HLA in healthy donors. The germline V and J ends were trimmed by 2 bases and 3 bases, with 7 bases remaining between them. The germline gives CDR1 MNHEY, CDR2 SVGAGI. The CDR3 runs to 13 residues. Amplification used 60 Vbeta primers and 13 Jbeta primers. Assay used: immunoSEQ multiplex PCR; TCRdb lists only in-frame clones, some missing. This sample has 210,000 or so clones; around 84% occur once, and the top ten carry roughly 0.26%. The sequencing input was PBMCs. The rearrangement uses TRBV6-5 and TRBJ1-2; no clear D gene. This TCR came from a girl aged 2 to 10 in good health and CMV-seronegative. DNA for the CDR3: TGTGCCAGCAGTTACGGACTGCACTATGGCTACACCTTC. Translating gives CASSYGLHYGYTF.